This T cell receptor beta chain was identified in a study of cytomegalovirus exposure and HLA in healthy donors. The PCR had 60 Vbeta and 13 Jbeta primers. Assay: immunoSEQ multiplex PCR; the TCRdb copy retains only in-frame clones and omits some. The data show some 170,000 clones, more than 80% seen once. The V gene lost 1 base and the J gene lost 3 bases, with 15 bases spanning the gap. The CDR3 covers 16 residues. Germline assignment: CDR1 LGHNT and CDR2 FRNRAP. This sequence joins TRBV12-5 and TRBJ1-1; the D gene is possibly TRBD1 (5 bases). This receptor was obtained from a woman in her forties or fifties in good health and CMV-seronegative. The sample consisted of PBMCs. The CDR3 here is CASGLGRGAGHTEAFF. The CDR3 coding sequence is TGTGCTAGTGGTTTGGGCCGTGGGGCAGGTCACACTGAAGCTTTCTTT.